Listed below are T cell receptor beta chains from one sample, sequenced in a study of cytomegalovirus exposure and HLA in healthy donors. The repertoire was sequenced with immunoSEQ multiplex PCR; TCRdb's copy has only in-frame clones and lacks some. The table includes 150,000 to 200,000 clones, around four fifths detected once. Sequencing was performed on PBMCs. These receptors were collected from a man younger than 45 in good health and CMV-seronegative. Each CDR3 is given with its conserved first and last residue. Fields, in order: V gene, CDR3 length, clone size, D gene, J gene, CDR3 DNA, CDR3 protein. The D gene is left open where the match is weak. The size entry is marked missing in some rows and otherwise reads once, few, many or a size class.

v_call: TRBV5-1
cdr3_length: 17
clone_size: few
d_call: NA
j_call: TRBJ2-3
cdr3_nt: TGCGCCAGCAGCTTGGATTATCGGGGTACTAGCACAGATACGCAGTATTTT
cdr3_aa: CASSLDYRGTSTDTQYF

v_call: TRBV28
cdr3_length: 15
clone_size: NA
d_call: TRBD2
j_call: TRBJ2-2
cdr3_nt: TGTGCCAGCACAATAGCGGGAGTAGGTACCGGGGAGCTGTTTTTT
cdr3_aa: CASTIAGVGTGELFF

v_call: TRBV11-2
cdr3_length: 18
clone_size: NA
d_call: NA
j_call: TRBJ2-6
cdr3_nt: TGTGCCAGCAGCCCCTCGATCCCAGTTCACTCTGGGGCCAACGTCCTGACTTTC
cdr3_aa: CASSPSIPVHSGANVLTF

v_call: TRBV4-3
cdr3_length: 14
clone_size: NA
d_call: NA
j_call: TRBJ1-2
cdr3_nt: TGCGCCAGCAGCCAAGAGGCAGGGTTTTATGGCTACACCTTC
cdr3_aa: CASSQEAGFYGYTF

v_call: TRBV4-3
cdr3_length: 18
clone_size: NA
d_call: TRBD1
j_call: TRBJ2-2
cdr3_nt: TGCGCCAGCAGCCAAGGGTCCCTGACAGGGATAAACACCGGGGAGCTGTTTTTT
cdr3_aa: CASSQGSLTGINTGELFF

v_call: TRBV30
cdr3_length: 13
clone_size: few
d_call: TRBD2
j_call: TRBJ2-1
cdr3_nt: TGTGCCTGGAGTAGCGGGGGGGCGGATGAGCAGTTCTTC
cdr3_aa: CAWSSGGADEQFF

v_call: TRBV15
cdr3_length: 15
clone_size: NA
d_call: TRBD1
j_call: TRBJ1-4
cdr3_nt: TGTGCCACCAGCAGAGAAGACAGGGTCTCGGACAAACTGTTTTTT
cdr3_aa: CATSREDRVSDKLFF

v_call: TRBV6-5
cdr3_length: 15
clone_size: NA
d_call: TRBD1
j_call: TRBJ1-5
cdr3_nt: TGTGCCAGCAGTATCGGACAGGGAATCAGTCAGCCCCAGCATTTT
cdr3_aa: CASSIGQGISQPQHF

v_call: TRBV10-3
cdr3_length: 11
clone_size: NA
d_call: NA
j_call: TRBJ1-1
cdr3_nt: TGTGCCATCAGTGGTAGCACTGAAGCTTTCTTT
cdr3_aa: CAISGSTEAFF

v_call: TRBV27
cdr3_length: 15
clone_size: NA
d_call: TRBD1
j_call: TRBJ1-4
cdr3_nt: TGTGCCAGCAGTTCATCGGACAGGGGGTTTGAAAAACTGTTTTTT
cdr3_aa: CASSSSDRGFEKLFF

v_call: TRBV7-2
cdr3_length: 12
clone_size: NA
d_call: NA
j_call: TRBJ2-7
cdr3_nt: TGTGCCAGCAGCTTAAGGAGCGGCACGCAGTACTTC
cdr3_aa: CASSLRSGTQYF

v_call: TRBV7-2
cdr3_length: 14
clone_size: NA
d_call: NA
j_call: TRBJ1-5
cdr3_nt: TGTGCCAGCAGCTTAGGGTGGCCCAATCAGCCCCAGCATTTT
cdr3_aa: CASSLGWPNQPQHF

v_call: TRBV28
cdr3_length: 15
clone_size: NA
d_call: NA
j_call: TRBJ1-4
cdr3_nt: TGTGCCAGCAGCCCCGGGGGGGGTGGAGGCGAAAAACTGTTTTTT
cdr3_aa: CASSPGGGGGEKLFF

v_call: TRBV28
cdr3_length: 14
clone_size: NA
d_call: TRBD1
j_call: TRBJ2-7
cdr3_nt: TGTGCCAGCAATTTAAACGACAGGGTCAACGAGCAGTACTTC
cdr3_aa: CASNLNDRVNEQYF

v_call: TRBV23-1
cdr3_length: 17
clone_size: NA
d_call: NA
j_call: TRBJ2-1
cdr3_nt: TGCGCCAGCAGTCAATCTTCCCTCGGGAGTCCCTACAATGAGCAGTTCTTC
cdr3_aa: CASSQSSLGSPYNEQFF

v_call: TRBV2
cdr3_length: 16
clone_size: NA
d_call: TRBD2
j_call: TRBJ2-1
cdr3_nt: TGTGCCAGCAGTGACTATGGTGGGAGGGCTGTGCATGAGCAGTTCTTC
cdr3_aa: CASSDYGGRAVHEQFF

v_call: TRBV19
cdr3_length: 14
clone_size: few
d_call: NA
j_call: TRBJ2-6
cdr3_nt: TGTGCCAGTACCCCCCACAGGGTAGCCAACGTCCTGACTTTC
cdr3_aa: CASTPHRVANVLTF

v_call: TRBV30
cdr3_length: 13
clone_size: NA
d_call: NA
j_call: TRBJ1-5
cdr3_nt: TGTGCCTGGAGTGTAGGAGTCCATCAGCCCCAGCATTTT
cdr3_aa: CAWSVGVHQPQHF

v_call: TRBV11-2
cdr3_length: 18
clone_size: NA
d_call: NA
j_call: TRBJ1-6
cdr3_nt: TGTGCCAGCAGCTTAACATTGGCAGGGAACTCCTATAATTCACTCCTCCACTTT
cdr3_aa: CASSLTLAGNSYNSLLHF

v_call: TRBV5-4
cdr3_length: 16
clone_size: few
d_call: TRBD2
j_call: TRBJ2-5
cdr3_nt: TGTGCCAGCAGCAGCGGACTAGCTCACCTGGGGGAGACCCAGTACTTC
cdr3_aa: CASSSGLAHLGETQYF

v_call: TRBV7-2
cdr3_length: 14
clone_size: NA
d_call: NA
j_call: TRBJ2-4
cdr3_nt: TGTGCCAGCAGCTGGGCAGGGATGGAAAGCATTCAGTACTTC
cdr3_aa: CASSWAGMESIQYF

v_call: TRBV27
cdr3_length: 15
clone_size: NA
d_call: NA
j_call: TRBJ2-7
cdr3_nt: TGTGCCAGCACGACCGCCCTGGGCTCCACCTACGAGCAGTACTTC
cdr3_aa: CASTTALGSTYEQYF

v_call: TRBV4-2
cdr3_length: 15
clone_size: NA
d_call: NA
j_call: TRBJ2-1
cdr3_nt: TGTGCCAGCAGCCAAGATCGAGGACTTCCTAATGAGCAGTTCTTC
cdr3_aa: CASSQDRGLPNEQFF

v_call: TRBV6-1
cdr3_length: 16
clone_size: NA
d_call: TRBD1
j_call: TRBJ1-1
cdr3_nt: TGTGCCAGCAGTGAACAAGCCTGGGACAGGAACACTGAAGCTTTCTTT
cdr3_aa: CASSEQAWDRNTEAFF

v_call: TRBV19
cdr3_length: 15
clone_size: once
d_call: TRBD2
j_call: TRBJ2-1
cdr3_nt: TGTGCCAGTAGTGCCATCCGCGGGGGTTACAATGAGCAGTTCTTC
cdr3_aa: CASSAIRGGYNEQFF

v_call: TRBV4-3
cdr3_length: 15
clone_size: NA
d_call: TRBD2
j_call: TRBJ2-1
cdr3_nt: TGCGCCAGCAGCCAAGGTGTTAGCGGGAACAATGAGCAGTTCTTC
cdr3_aa: CASSQGVSGNNEQFF

v_call: TRBV15
cdr3_length: 16
clone_size: NA
d_call: NA
j_call: TRBJ2-2
cdr3_nt: TGTGCCACCAGTGACGCCGGGACATTAATCGCCGGGGAGCTGTTTTTT
cdr3_aa: CATSDAGTLIAGELFF

v_call: TRBV5-6
cdr3_length: 14
clone_size: NA
d_call: TRBD1
j_call: TRBJ1-2
cdr3_nt: TGTGCCAGCGGGGACCAGGGGGCTAGTTATGGCTACACCTTC
cdr3_aa: CASGDQGASYGYTF

v_call: TRBV2
cdr3_length: 10
clone_size: NA
d_call: NA
j_call: TRBJ2-6
cdr3_nt: TGTGCCAGCAGTCTAAACGTCCTGACTTTC
cdr3_aa: CASSLNVLTF

v_call: TRBV7-2
cdr3_length: 13
clone_size: NA
d_call: NA
j_call: TRBJ2-3
cdr3_nt: TGTGCCAGCGGAGGGGAGTACACAGATACGCAGTATTTT
cdr3_aa: CASGGEYTDTQYF

v_call: TRBV5-4
cdr3_length: 14
clone_size: NA
d_call: NA
j_call: TRBJ2-7
cdr3_nt: TGTGCCAGCAGCCCCATGGAGGGCCCCTACGAGCAGTACTTC
cdr3_aa: CASSPMEGPYEQYF

v_call: TRBV7-2
cdr3_length: 16
clone_size: NA
d_call: NA
j_call: TRBJ2-5
cdr3_nt: TGTGCCAGCAGCTTGACCAGGACAGCTGGTCAAGAGACCCAGTACTTC
cdr3_aa: CASSLTRTAGQETQYF

v_call: TRBV27
cdr3_length: 14
clone_size: few
d_call: NA
j_call: TRBJ2-7
cdr3_nt: TGTGCCAGCAGGCGCCGGGGAAGCTCCTACGAGCAGTACTTC
cdr3_aa: CASRRRGSSYEQYF

v_call: TRBV9
cdr3_length: 16
clone_size: NA
d_call: TRBD1
j_call: TRBJ2-4
cdr3_nt: TGTGCCAGCAGCGTCGGGACAGCTATAGCCAAAAACATTCAGTACTTC
cdr3_aa: CASSVGTAIAKNIQYF

v_call: TRBV5-1
cdr3_length: 15
clone_size: NA
d_call: TRBD1
j_call: TRBJ1-3
cdr3_nt: TGCGCCAGCAGCCTGGGACAGAACTCTGGAAACACCATATATTTT
cdr3_aa: CASSLGQNSGNTIYF

v_call: TRBV29-1
cdr3_length: 14
clone_size: NA
d_call: TRBD2
j_call: TRBJ2-3
cdr3_nt: TGCAGCGTTGCTAGCGGGGGCGGCACAGATACGCAGTATTTT
cdr3_aa: CSVASGGGTDTQYF

v_call: TRBV2
cdr3_length: 14
clone_size: NA
d_call: TRBD1
j_call: TRBJ1-5
cdr3_nt: TGTGCCAGCAGCCGGGACAGGGACGGGGGGCCCCAGCATTTT
cdr3_aa: CASSRDRDGGPQHF

v_call: TRBV12-2
cdr3_length: 11
clone_size: NA
d_call: NA
j_call: TRBJ2-5
cdr3_nt: TGTGCAAGTCGCATTCGGGAGACCCAGTACTTC
cdr3_aa: CASRIRETQYF

v_call: TRBV28
cdr3_length: 15
clone_size: NA
d_call: NA
j_call: TRBJ1-4
cdr3_nt: TGTGCCAGCAGTCAAATTCAGGGGCAGATTGAAAAACTGTTTTTT
cdr3_aa: CASSQIQGQIEKLFF

v_call: TRBV5-4
cdr3_length: 14
clone_size: NA
d_call: NA
j_call: TRBJ2-5
cdr3_nt: TGTGCCAGCAGCTTGGGGAAGGGGCAAGAGACCCAGTACTTC
cdr3_aa: CASSLGKGQETQYF

v_call: TRBV4-3
cdr3_length: 14
clone_size: few
d_call: NA
j_call: TRBJ1-3
cdr3_nt: TGCGCCAGCAGCTTACAGGGATCTGGAAACACCATATATTTT
cdr3_aa: CASSLQGSGNTIYF